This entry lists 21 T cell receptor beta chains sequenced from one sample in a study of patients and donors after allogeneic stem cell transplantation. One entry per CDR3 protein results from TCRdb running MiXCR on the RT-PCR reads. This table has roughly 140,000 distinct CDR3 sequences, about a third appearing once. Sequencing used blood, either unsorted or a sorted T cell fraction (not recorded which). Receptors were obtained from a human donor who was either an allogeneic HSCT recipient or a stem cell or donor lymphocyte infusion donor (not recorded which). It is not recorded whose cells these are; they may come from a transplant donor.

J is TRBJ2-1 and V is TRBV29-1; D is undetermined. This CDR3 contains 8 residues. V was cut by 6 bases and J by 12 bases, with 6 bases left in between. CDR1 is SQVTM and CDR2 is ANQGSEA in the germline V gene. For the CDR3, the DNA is TGCAGCGTCACGGGGCAGTTCTTC. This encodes CSVTGQFF.

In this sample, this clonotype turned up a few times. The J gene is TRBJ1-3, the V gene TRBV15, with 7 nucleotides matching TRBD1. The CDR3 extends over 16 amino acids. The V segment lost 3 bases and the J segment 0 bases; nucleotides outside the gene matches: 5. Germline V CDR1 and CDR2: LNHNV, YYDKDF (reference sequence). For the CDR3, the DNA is TGTGCCACCAGCAGTGACAGGGTCCTCTCTGGAAACACCATATATTTT. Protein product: CATSSDRVLSGNTIYF.

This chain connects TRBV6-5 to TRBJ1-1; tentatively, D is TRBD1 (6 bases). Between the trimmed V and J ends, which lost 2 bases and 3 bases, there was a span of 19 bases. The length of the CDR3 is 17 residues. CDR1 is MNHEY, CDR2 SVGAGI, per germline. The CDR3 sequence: CASSYTLIGGTYTEAFF. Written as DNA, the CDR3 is TGTGCCAGCAGTTACACCTTAATAGGGGGAACTTACACTGAAGCTTTCTTT.

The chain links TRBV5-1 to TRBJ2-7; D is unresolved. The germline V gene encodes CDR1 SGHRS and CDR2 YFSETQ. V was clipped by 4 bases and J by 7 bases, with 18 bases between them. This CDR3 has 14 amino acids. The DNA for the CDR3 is TGCGCCAGCAGCCCGATTTCCCCCGGCGGAGAGCAGTACGTC. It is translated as CASSPISPGGEQYV.

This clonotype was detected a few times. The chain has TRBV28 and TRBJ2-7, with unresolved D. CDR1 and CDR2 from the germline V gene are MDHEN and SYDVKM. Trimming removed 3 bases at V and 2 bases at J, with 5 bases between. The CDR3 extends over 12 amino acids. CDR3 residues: CASSLLTYEQYF. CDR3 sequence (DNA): TGTGCCAGCAGTTTGCTTACCTACGAGCAGTACTTC.

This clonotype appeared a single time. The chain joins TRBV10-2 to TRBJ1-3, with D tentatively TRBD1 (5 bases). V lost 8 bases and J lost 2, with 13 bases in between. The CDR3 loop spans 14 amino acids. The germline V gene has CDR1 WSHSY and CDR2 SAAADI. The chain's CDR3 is CASAGGGAGNTIYF. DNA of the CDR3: TGCGCCAGCGCGGGGGGTGGCGCTGGAAACACCATATATTTT.

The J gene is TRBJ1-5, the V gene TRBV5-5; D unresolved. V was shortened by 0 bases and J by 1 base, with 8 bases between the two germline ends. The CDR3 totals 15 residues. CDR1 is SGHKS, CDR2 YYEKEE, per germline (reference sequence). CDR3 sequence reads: CASSLVGGSNQPQHF. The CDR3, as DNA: TGTGCCAGCAGCTTGGTTGGCGGAAGCAATCAGCCCCAGCATTTT. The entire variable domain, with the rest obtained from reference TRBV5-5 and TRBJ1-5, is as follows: DAGVTQSPTHLIKTRGQQVTLRCSPISGHKSVSWYQQVLGQGPQFIFQYYEKEERGRGNFPDRFSARQFPNYSSELNVNALLLGDSALYLCASSLVGGSNQPQHFGDGTRLSIL.

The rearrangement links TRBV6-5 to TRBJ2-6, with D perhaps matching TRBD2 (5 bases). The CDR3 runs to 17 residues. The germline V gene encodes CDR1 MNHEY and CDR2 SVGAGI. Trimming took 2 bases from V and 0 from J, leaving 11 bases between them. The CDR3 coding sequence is TGTGCCAGCAGTTACGTAGGGAGAAGCTCTGGGGCCAACGTCCTGACTTTC. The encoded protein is CASSYVGRSSGANVLTF.

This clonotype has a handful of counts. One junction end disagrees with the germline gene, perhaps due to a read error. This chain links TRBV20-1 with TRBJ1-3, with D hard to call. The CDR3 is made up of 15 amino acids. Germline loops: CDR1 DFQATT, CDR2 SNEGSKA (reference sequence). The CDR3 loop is CSARGPGQKGNTIYF. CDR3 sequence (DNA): TGCAGTGCCAGAGGTCCGGGCCAAAAGGGAAACACCATATATTTT.

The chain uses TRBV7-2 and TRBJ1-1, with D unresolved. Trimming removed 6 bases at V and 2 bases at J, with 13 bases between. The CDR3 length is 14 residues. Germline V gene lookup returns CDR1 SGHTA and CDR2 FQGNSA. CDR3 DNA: TGTGCCAGCAGACCGGATCCGTCAAACACTGAAGCTTTCTTT. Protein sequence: CASRPDPSNTEAFF.

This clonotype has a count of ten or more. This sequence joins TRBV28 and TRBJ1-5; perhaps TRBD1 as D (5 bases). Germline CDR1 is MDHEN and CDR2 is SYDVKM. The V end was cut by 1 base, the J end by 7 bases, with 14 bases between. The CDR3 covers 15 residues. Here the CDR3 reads CASSLYAGEGQPQHF. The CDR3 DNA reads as TGTGCCAGCAGTTTATATGCGGGGGAGGGACAGCCCCAGCATTTT.

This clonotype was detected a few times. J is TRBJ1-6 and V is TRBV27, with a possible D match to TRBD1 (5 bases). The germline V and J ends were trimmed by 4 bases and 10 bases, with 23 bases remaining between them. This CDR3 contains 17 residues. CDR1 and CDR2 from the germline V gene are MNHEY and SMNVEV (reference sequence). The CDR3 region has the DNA TGTGCCAGCAGTTGGATCCCCCCCAGGGATATCAAGTCACCCCTCCACTTT. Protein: CASSWIPPRDIKSPLHF.

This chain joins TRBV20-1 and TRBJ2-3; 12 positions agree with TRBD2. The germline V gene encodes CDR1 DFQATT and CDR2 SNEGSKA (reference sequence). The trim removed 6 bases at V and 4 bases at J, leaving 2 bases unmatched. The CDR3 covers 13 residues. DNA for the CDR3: TGCAGTGCCGGACTAGCGGGGCCAGATACGCAGTATTTT. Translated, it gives CSAGLAGPDTQYF.

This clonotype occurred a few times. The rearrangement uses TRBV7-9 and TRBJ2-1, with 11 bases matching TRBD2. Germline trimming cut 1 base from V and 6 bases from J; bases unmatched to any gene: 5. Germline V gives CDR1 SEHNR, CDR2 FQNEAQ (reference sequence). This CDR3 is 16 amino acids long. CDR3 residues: CASSLVAGGLRNEQFF. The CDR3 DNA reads TGTGCCAGCAGCTTAGTAGCGGGGGGGCTACGCAATGAGCAGTTCTTC. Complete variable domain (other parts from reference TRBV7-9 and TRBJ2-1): DTGVSQNPRHKITKRGQNVTFRCDPISEHNRLYWYRQTLGQGPEFLTYFQNEAQLEKSRLLSDRFSAERPKGSFSTLEIQRTEQGDSAMYLCASSLVAGGLRNEQFFGPGTRLTVL.

The CDR3 sequence is CSARTGLIGNTEAFF. The CDR3 coding sequence is TGCAGTGCTAGAACAGGGCTAATCGGGAACACTGAAGCTTTCTTT. The V call is TRBV20-1, the J call TRBJ1-1; maybe TRBD1 (6 bases). The germline V and J ends were trimmed by 2 bases and 1 base, with 14 bases remaining between them. The CDR3 is 15 residues long. Germline CDR1 and CDR2: DFQATT and SNEGSKA (reference sequence).

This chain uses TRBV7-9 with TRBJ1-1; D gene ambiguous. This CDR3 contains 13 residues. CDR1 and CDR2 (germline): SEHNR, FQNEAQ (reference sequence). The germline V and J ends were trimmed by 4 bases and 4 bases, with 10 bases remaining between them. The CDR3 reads CASSSRRLTEAFF. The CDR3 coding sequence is TGTGCCAGCAGCTCCCGACGGCTCACTGAAGCTTTCTTT.

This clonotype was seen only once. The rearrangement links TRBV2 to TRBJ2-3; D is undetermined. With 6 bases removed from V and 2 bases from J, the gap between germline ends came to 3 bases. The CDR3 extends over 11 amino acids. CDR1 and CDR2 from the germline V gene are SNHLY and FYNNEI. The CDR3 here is CASRDTDTQYF. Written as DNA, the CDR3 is TGTGCCAGCAGAGACACAGATACGCAGTATTTT.

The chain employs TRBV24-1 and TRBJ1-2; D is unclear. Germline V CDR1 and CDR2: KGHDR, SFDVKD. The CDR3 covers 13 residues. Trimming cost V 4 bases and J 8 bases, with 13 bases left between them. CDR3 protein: CATSEGLKTGYTF. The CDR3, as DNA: TGTGCCACCAGTGAAGGACTGAAGACCGGCTACACCTTC.

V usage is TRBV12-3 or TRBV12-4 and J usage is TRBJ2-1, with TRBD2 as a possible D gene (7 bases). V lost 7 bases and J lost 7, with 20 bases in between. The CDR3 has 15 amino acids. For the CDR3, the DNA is TGTGCCAGCACCATCAGGACAGCCGGGGGGAATGAGCAGTTCTTC. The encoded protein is CASTIRTAGGNEQFF.

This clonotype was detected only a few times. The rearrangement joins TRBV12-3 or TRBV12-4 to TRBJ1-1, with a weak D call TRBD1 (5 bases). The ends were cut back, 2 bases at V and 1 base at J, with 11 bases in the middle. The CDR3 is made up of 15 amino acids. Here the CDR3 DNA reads TGTGCCAGCAGTTTAAGGGGAAGGGGGAACACTGAAGCTTTCTTT. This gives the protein CASSLRGRGNTEAFF.

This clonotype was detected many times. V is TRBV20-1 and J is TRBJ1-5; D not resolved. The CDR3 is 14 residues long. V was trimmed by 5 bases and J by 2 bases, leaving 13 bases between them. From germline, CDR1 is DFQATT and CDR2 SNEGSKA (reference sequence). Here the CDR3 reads CSAGSWSGNQPQHF. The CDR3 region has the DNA TGCAGTGCTGGATCTTGGTCGGGCAATCAGCCCCAGCATTTT.